Listed here are 21 T cell receptor beta chains from one sample, sequenced in a study of beta chain features in type 1 diabetes (dated by TCRdb to the late 2010s). Library preparation used the immunoSEQ multiplex PCR assay. The entire amount of isolated RNA was reverse transcribed using the High Capacity cDNA Reverse Transcription Kit, so the sequenced TCRB transcripts were expressed ones. TCRdb provides this immuneACCESS table in a form limited to in-frame rearrangements. Some clones are lacking; in checked studies, under half of them reflect an unresolved V gene, and why the rest are absent is not known. In this sample the table shows 150,000 to 190,000 clones, roughly 8% of which occur a single time. The ten biggest clones cover 0.55% to 0.65% of the sample. What was sequenced was central memory CD4+ T cells from blood. The receptors derive from a man between 18 and 35 years old in good health.

In its sample, this clone was seen many times. For the CDR3, the DNA is TGTGCCAGCAGTTCCTACCAGGAAGCTAATGAAAAACTGTTTTTT. It specifies CASSSYQEANEKLFF. The chain recombines TRBV28 with TRBJ1-4, with D uncertain. Trimming shortened V by 4 bases and J by 3 bases, and 12 bases separated the two germline ends. In germline, CDR1 is MDHEN, CDR2 SYDVKM. The CDR3 totals 15 residues. Complete variable domain (other parts from reference TRBV28 and TRBJ1-4): DVKVTQSSRYLVKRTGEKVFLECVQDMDHENMFWYRQDPGLGLRLIYFSYDVKMKEKGDIPEGYSVSREKKERFSLILESASTNQTSMYLCASSSYQEANEKLFFGSGTQLSVL.

The chain couples TRBV28 to TRBJ2-1; a weak D match, TRBD2 (5 bases). Trimming took off 5 bases at V and 7 bases at J, with 9 bases between the two ends. The CDR3 consists of 12 residues. Germline CDR1 MDHEN, CDR2 SYDVKM. Here the CDR3 reads CASSRTRNEQFF. CDR3 DNA sequence: TGTGCCAGCAGTCGTACTAGGAATGAGCAGTTCTTC.

This clone was detected only a few times. The chain combines TRBV7-9 with TRBJ2-5; 10 positions match TRBD1. With 5 bases clipped from V and 1 base from J, the junction kept 4 bases outside the gene matches. Germline V lookup: CDR1 SEHNR, CDR2 FQNEAQ (reference sequence). This CDR3 has 15 amino acids. CDR3 sequence: CASSPGQGVQETQYF. In nucleotides, the CDR3 is TGTGCCAGCAGCCCTGGACAGGGGGTCCAAGAGACCCAGTACTTC.

V gene TRBV2 combines with J gene TRBJ1-5; no definite D call. The V gene's germline CDR1 is SNHLY and CDR2 FYNNEI. The CDR3 sequence is 15 residues long. V shed 4 bases and J shed 2 bases, with 12 bases lying between them. CDR3 in amino acids: CASSVEGIGNQPQHF. The CDR3 nucleotides are TGTGCCAGCAGTGTTGAGGGAATAGGCAATCAGCCCCAGCATTTT. The variable domain in full, with the rest retrieved from reference TRBV2 and TRBJ1-5, is EPEVTQTPSHQVTQMGQEVILRCVPISNHLYFYWYRQILGQKVEFLVSFYNNEISEKSEIFDDQFSVERPDGSNFTLKIRSTKLEDSAMYFCASSVEGIGNQPQHFGDGTRLSIL.

This clone was seen only a few times. This sequence joins TRBV25-1 and TRBJ1-1, with TRBD1 identical over 9 bases. Trimming cost V 6 bases and J 7 bases; bases outside gene matches: 12. The CDR3 length is 15 residues. Germline CDR1 and CDR2: MGHDK and SYGVNS. Here the CDR3 reads CASSPHTGTGLEAFF. The CDR3 nucleotides are TGTGCCAGCAGCCCCCATACCGGGACAGGGCTTGAAGCTTTCTTT.

This clone was picked up a small number of times. The CDR3 is CASKASGFTDTQYF. CDR3 sequence (DNA): TGTGCCAGTAAGGCTAGCGGGTTCACAGATACGCAGTATTTT. The J gene is TRBJ2-3, the V gene TRBV19, with 8 bases lining up with TRBD2. This CDR3 spans 14 amino acids. Germline V gene lookup returns CDR1 LNHDA and CDR2 SQIVND (reference sequence). Trimming cost V 7 bases and J 2 bases; bases outside gene matches: 5.

This clone was picked up a small number of times. This sequence joins TRBV5-1 and TRBJ2-7, with 9 bases lining up with TRBD1. Germline lookup yields CDR1 SGHRS and CDR2 YFSETQ. V lost 4 bases to trimming and J lost 4 bases; unmatched junction nucleotides: 12. This CDR3 region has 16 residues. DNA for the CDR3: TGCGCCAGCAGCCGTCAAGGGACAGGGAGTGGGTACGAGCAGTACTTC. Translation: CASSRQGTGSGYEQYF.

This clone was counted only a few times. The V and J genes are TRBV6-5 and TRBJ2-7, with D possibly being TRBD2 (6 bases). CDR1 MNHEY and CDR2 SVGAGI come from the germline V gene. The CDR3 runs 13 residues. V shed 8 bases and J shed 3 bases, with 14 bases lying between them. In DNA, the CDR3 is TGTGCCAGCGGCAGGCGGGAAAGCTACGAGCAGTACTTC. It translates to CASGRRESYEQYF.

Comment on this clone: This same CDR3 is encoded by further DNA sequences in the sample. This chain joins TRBV7-2 and TRBJ2-2; TRBD2 agrees at 9 bases. After removal of 1 base from V and 6 bases from J, the junction contained 3 bases not matched to a gene. The CDR3 extends over 15 amino acids. The germline V gene encodes CDR1 SGHTA and CDR2 FQGNSA. The CDR3 here is CASSLVLAGAGELFF. For the CDR3, the DNA is TGTGCCAGCAGCTTAGTGTTAGCGGGAGCCGGGGAGCTGTTTTTT.

This clone showed up just a few times. The rearrangement links TRBV5-1 to TRBJ2-7, with D possibly matching TRBD1 (6 bases). The CDR3 has 16 residues. Germline CDR1 is SGHRS and CDR2 is YFSETQ. Trimming took off 4 bases at V and 0 bases at J, with 17 bases between the two ends. The CDR3 is CASSLNQQGSSYEQYF. DNA of the CDR3: TGCGCCAGCAGCCTGAACCAACAGGGCAGCTCCTACGAGCAGTACTTC.

This clone has a count of ten or more. The chain employs TRBV20-1 and TRBJ2-7; unclear D gene. CDR1 is DFQATT, CDR2 SNEGSKA, per germline (reference sequence). The ends were cut back, 8 bases at V and 3 bases at J, with 11 bases in the middle. There are 11 residues in the CDR3. CDR3 in amino acids: CSYSTFYEQYF. In nucleotides, the CDR3 is TGCAGTTATAGCACGTTCTACGAGCAGTACTTC.

The sample holds a few counts of this clone. The CDR3 bases are TGTGCCAGCAGCTTAGCGCACGGGACAGGGGCCTTAGCCAAAAACATTCAGTACTTC. Its translation is CASSLAHGTGALAKNIQYF. The chain recombines TRBV11-2 with TRBJ2-4; TRBD1 matches at 10 bases. J was trimmed by 0 bases and V by 1 base; bases with no gene match: 9. The CDR3 loop spans 19 amino acids. Per germline, CDR1 SGHAT and CDR2 FQNNGV.

In this sample, this clone turned up a few times. The rearrangement links TRBV19 to TRBJ2-1; 13 bases agree with TRBD2. V lost 1 base to trimming and J lost 7 bases; unmatched junction nucleotides: 4. CDR3 length: 16 amino acids. Per germline, CDR1 LNHDA and CDR2 SQIVND (reference sequence). The CDR3 region has the DNA TGTGCCAGTAGTATAGGGACTAGCGGGAGTTGGAATGAGCAGTTCTTC. Its protein is CASSIGTSGSWNEQFF. Combining the CDR3 with reference TRBV19 and TRBJ2-1 gives the whole variable domain DGGITQSPKYLFRKEGQNVTLSCEQNLNHDAMYWYRQDPGQGLRLIYYSQIVNDFQKGDIAEGYSVSREKKESFPLTVTSAQKNPTAFYLCASSIGTSGSWNEQFFGPGTRLTVL.

DNA for the CDR3: TGTGCCAGCAGCTTAGCGCAAGCGGGAGGCTACGAGCAGTACTTC. It is translated as CASSLAQAGGYEQYF. The gene calls are TRBV5-4 and TRBJ2-7, with 9 bases lining up with TRBD2. The CDR3 has 15 residues. V was clipped by 2 bases and J by 3 bases; unmatched bases: 6. Per the germline V gene, CDR1 is SGHNT and CDR2 is YYREEE (reference sequence).

This sequence joins TRBV6-6 and TRBJ2-5; TRBD2 agrees at 12 bases. The end of the DNA is better explained by TRBJ2-7, so the J call may be wrong. The CDR3 covers 14 residues. Per germline, CDR1 MNHNY and CDR2 SVGAGI (reference sequence). CDR3 bases: TGTGCCAGCATTCTAGCGGGAGGGACCTACGAGCAGTACTTC. Translation gives CASILAGGTYEQYF.

The chain is built from TRBV15 and TRBJ1-2; D perhaps matches TRBD1 (5 bases). Germline V gene sequence: CDR1 LNHNV, CDR2 YYDKDF (reference sequence). The CDR3 extends over 14 amino acids. V shed 0 bases and J shed 3 bases, with 8 bases lying between them. CDR3 sequence: CATSREGGDYGYTF. The CDR3 DNA follows: TGTGCCACCAGCAGAGAGGGGGGTGACTATGGCTACACCTTC.

This clone turned up a few times. CDR3 residues: CASSSPRGSGAFF. The DNA of the CDR3 is TGTGCCAGCAGCTCCCCGCGGGGGAGTGGAGCTTTCTTT. This chain joins TRBV11-1 and TRBJ1-1; a weak D match, TRBD1 (5 bases). Deletions cut 4 bases from V and 10 bases from J, with 16 bases between. The CDR3 length is 13 residues. Germline V gives CDR1 SGHAT, CDR2 FQDESV (reference sequence).

The chain recombines TRBV5-1 with TRBJ2-3; D might be TRBD2 (7 bases). The CDR3 spans 17 residues. CDR1 SGHRS and CDR2 YFSETQ come from the germline V gene. V gave up 4 bases and J gave up 2 bases, with 20 bases separating them. CDR3 sequence (DNA): TGCGCCAGCAGCAGTTTTGGCGGGGGCTTTTCCACAGATACGCAGTATTTT. As protein: CASSSFGGGFSTDTQYF.

This clone was detected ten times or more. The rearrangement links TRBV7-3 to TRBJ2-2, with 9 bases fitting TRBD1. This CDR3 has 15 residues. After removal of 5 bases from V and 7 bases from J, the junction contained 8 bases not matched to a gene. Germline V CDR1 and CDR2: SGHTA, FQGTGA. As DNA, the CDR3 is TGTGCCAGCAGCCCACAGGGACAGGGTCACGGGGAGCTGTTTTTT. Translating gives CASSPQGQGHGELFF.

The rearrangement uses TRBV11-2 and TRBJ1-4; D ambiguous. This CDR3 has 14 residues. The germline CDR1 and CDR2 sequences are SGHAT and FQNNGV. V was pared by 5 bases and J by 0 bases, with 7 bases between. The CDR3 spells CASSRGATNEKLFF. CDR3 DNA sequence: TGTGCCAGCAGCCGGGGAGCAACTAATGAAAAACTGTTTTTT.

This clone was observed a handful of times. The V gene is TRBV28, the J gene TRBJ2-7; 9 bases map to TRBD2. Germline assignment: CDR1 MDHEN and CDR2 SYDVKM. Trimming removed 5 bases from V and 3 bases from J; junction bases left unmatched: 8. This CDR3 is built from 15 residues. The CDR3 DNA follows: TGTGCCAGCAGTATACCTAGCGGGACCCACTACGAGCAGTACTTC. Translation: CASSIPSGTHYEQYF.